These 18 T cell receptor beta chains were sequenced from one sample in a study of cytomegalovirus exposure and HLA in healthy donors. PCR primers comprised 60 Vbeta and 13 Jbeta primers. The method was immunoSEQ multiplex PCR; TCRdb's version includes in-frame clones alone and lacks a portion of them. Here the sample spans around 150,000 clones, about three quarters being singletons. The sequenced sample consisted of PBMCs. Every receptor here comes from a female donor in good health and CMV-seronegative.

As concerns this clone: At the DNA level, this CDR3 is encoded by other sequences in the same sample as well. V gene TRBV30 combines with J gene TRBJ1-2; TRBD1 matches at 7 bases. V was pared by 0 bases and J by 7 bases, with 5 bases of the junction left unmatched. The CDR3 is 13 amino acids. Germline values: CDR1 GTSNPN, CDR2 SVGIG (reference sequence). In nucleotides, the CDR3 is TGTGCCTGGAGTGTAAGGGCAGGGGGTGGCTACACCTTC. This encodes CAWSVRAGGGYTF.

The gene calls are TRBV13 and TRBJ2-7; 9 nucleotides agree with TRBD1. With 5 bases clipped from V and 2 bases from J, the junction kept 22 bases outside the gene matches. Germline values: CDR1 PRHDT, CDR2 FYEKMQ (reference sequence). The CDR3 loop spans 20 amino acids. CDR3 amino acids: CASSHWAPGQGGRGPYEQYF. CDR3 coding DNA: TGTGCCAGCAGCCACTGGGCCCCGGGACAGGGAGGCCGGGGGCCCTACGAGCAGTACTTC. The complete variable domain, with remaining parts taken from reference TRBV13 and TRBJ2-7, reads AAGVIQSPRHLIKEKRETATLKCYPIPRHDTVYWYQQGPGQDPQFLISFYEKMQSDKGSIPDRFSAQQFSDYHSELNMSSLELGDSALYFCASSHWAPGQGGRGPYEQYFGPGTRLTVT.

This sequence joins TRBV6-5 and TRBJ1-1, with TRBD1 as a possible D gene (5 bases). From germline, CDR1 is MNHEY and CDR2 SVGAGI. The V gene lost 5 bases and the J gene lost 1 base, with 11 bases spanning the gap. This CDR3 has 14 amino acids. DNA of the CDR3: TGTGCCAGCAGTACTTTACAGGAGAACACTGAAGCTTTCTTT. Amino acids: CASSTLQENTEAFF.

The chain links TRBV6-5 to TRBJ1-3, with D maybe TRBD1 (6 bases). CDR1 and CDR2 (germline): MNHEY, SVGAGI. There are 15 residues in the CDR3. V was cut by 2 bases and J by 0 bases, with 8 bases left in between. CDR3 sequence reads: CASSYVRGSGNTIYF. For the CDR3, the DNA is TGTGCCAGCAGTTACGTCAGGGGCTCTGGAAACACCATATATTTT.

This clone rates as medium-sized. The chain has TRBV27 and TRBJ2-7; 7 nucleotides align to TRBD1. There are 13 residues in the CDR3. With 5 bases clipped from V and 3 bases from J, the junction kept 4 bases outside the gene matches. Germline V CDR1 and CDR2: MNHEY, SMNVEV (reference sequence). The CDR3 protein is CASSGTENYEQYF. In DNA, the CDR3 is TGTGCCAGCAGTGGGACAGAGAACTACGAGCAGTACTTC.

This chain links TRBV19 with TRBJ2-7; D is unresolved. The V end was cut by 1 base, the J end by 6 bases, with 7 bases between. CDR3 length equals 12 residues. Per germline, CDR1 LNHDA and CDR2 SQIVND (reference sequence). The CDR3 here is CASSIGPGEQYF. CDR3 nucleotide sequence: TGTGCCAGTAGTATAGGGCCAGGCGAGCAGTACTTC.

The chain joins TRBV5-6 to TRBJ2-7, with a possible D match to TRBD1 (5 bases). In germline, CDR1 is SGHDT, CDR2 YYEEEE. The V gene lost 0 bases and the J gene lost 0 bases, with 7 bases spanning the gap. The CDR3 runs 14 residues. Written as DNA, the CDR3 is TGTGCCAGCAGCTTGGGGGGCTTCTCCTACGAGCAGTACTTC. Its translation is CASSLGGFSYEQYF.

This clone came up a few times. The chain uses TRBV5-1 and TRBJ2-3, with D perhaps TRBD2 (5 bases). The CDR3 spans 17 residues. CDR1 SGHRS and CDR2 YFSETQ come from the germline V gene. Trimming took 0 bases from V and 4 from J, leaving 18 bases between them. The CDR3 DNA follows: TGCGCCAGCAGCTTGGAGGTCGGGATCCCCCCTTCAGATACGCAGTATTTT. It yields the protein CASSLEVGIPPSDTQYF.

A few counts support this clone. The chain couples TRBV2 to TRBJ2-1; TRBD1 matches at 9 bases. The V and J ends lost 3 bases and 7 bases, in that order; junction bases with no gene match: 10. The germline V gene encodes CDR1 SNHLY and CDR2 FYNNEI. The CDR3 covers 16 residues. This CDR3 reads CASSEETGGVMNEQFF. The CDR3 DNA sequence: TGTGCCAGCAGTGAGGAAACAGGGGGCGTTATGAATGAGCAGTTCTTC.

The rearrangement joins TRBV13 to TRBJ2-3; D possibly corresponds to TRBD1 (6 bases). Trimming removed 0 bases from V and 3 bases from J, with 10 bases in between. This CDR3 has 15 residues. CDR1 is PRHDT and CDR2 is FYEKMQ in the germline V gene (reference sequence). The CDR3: CASSLGQGETDTQYF. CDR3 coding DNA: TGTGCCAGCAGCTTAGGACAGGGTGAAACAGATACGCAGTATTTT.

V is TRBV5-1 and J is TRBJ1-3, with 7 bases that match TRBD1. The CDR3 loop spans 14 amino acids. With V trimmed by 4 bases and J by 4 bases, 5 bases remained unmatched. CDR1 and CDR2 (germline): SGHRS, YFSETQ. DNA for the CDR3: TGCGCCAGCAGCGCTACAGGGGAAGGAAACACCATATATTTT. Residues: CASSATGEGNTIYF.

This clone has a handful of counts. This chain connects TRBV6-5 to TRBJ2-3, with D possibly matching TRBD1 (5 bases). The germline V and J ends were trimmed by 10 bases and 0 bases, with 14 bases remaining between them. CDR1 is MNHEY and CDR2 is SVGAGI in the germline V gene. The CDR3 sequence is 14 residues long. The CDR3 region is CAIRRGQSTDTQYF. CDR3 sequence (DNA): TGTGCCATTCGCCGTGGACAAAGCACAGATACGCAGTATTTT.

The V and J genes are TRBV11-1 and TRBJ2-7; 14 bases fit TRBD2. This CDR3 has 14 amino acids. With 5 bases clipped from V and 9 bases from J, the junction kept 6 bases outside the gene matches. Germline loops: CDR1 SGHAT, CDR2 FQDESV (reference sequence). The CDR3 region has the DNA TGTGCCAGCAGCCTGGGACTAGCGGGAGCTGTGCAGTACTTC. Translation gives CASSLGLAGAVQYF.

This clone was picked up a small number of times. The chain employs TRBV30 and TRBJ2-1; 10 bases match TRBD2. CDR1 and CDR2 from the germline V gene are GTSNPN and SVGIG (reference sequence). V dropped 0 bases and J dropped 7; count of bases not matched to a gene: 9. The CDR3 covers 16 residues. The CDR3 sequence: CAWSVPSGRGLNEQFF. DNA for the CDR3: TGTGCCTGGAGTGTACCCAGCGGGAGGGGTTTAAATGAGCAGTTCTTC.

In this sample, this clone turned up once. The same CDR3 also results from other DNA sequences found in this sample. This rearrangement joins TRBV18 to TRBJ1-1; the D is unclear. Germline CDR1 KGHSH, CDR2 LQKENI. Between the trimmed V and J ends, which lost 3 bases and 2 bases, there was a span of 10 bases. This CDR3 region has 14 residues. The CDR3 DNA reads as TGTGCCAGCTCACCCCAGACGGGTAACACTGAAGCTTTCTTT. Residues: CASSPQTGNTEAFF.

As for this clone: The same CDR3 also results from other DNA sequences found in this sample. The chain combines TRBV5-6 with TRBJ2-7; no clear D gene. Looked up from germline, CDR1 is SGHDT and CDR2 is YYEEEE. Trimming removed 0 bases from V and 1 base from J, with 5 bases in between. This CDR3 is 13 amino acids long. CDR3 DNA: TGTGCCAGCAGCTTGGTAGATTCCTACGAGCAGTACTTC. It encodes CASSLVDSYEQYF.

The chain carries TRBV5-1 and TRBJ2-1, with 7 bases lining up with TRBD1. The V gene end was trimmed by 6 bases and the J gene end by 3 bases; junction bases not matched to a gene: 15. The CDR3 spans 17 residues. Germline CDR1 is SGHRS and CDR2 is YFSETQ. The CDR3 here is CASKTRPPGQSYNEQFF. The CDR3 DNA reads TGCGCCAGCAAGACAAGACCCCCGGGACAGAGCTACAATGAGCAGTTCTTC.

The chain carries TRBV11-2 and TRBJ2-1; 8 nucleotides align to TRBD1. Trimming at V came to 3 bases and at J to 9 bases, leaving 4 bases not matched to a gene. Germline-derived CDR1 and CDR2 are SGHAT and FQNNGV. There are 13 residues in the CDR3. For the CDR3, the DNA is TGTGCCAGCAGCTTCCAGGGGGCGGGTGAGCAGTTCTTC. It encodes CASSFQGAGEQFF.